A selection of T cell receptor beta chains follows, all from one sample in a study of beta chain features in type 1 diabetes. Only in-frame clones appear in the TCRdb table, and some are missing; sequencing was by immunoSEQ multiplex PCR. The sample holds some 500,000 clones, over 9.5% seen once. The sample taken for sequencing was naive CD4+ T cells from blood. These receptors were collected from a woman younger than 30 in good health. The CDR3 runs from the conserved cysteine through the conserved F or W. D genes are given only for firm matches. Clone size appears in some rows only: once, few, many, or a class for an expanded clone.

CDR3 DNA	CDR3 protein	V gene	J gene	clone size	D gene
TGTGCCAGCTCACCTCCGGGGCGGGGAGTGAACACTGAAGCTTTCTTT	CASSPPGRGVNTEAFF	TRBV18	TRBJ1-1	few	-
TGTGCCAGCAGTCCCCCTTATGTGAACCAGTACTTC	CASSPPYVNQYF	TRBV28	TRBJ2-5	many	-
TGTGCCAGCAGCCCCGCGGGAATCTATGGCTACACCTTC	CASSPAGIYGYTF	TRBV7-9	TRBJ1-2	-	-
TGTGCCAGCAGCTTACGGACTAGCGGGAGCGGGAGGACCGGGGAGCTGTTTTTT	CASSLRTSGSGRTGELFF	TRBV7-2	TRBJ2-2	few	TRBD2
TGTGCCAGCAGCTTAAATCCGGGGGGCCAACGAGAGACCCAGTACTTC	CASSLNPGGQRETQYF	TRBV7-2	TRBJ2-5	-	-
TGTGCCAGCAATTCCGATACGCAGTATTTT	CASNSDTQYF	TRBV2	TRBJ2-3	-	-
TGTGCCAGCAGCATGCCGGGACACCGTCTGGGAAACATTCAGTACTTC	CASSMPGHRLGNIQYF	TRBV7-2	TRBJ2-4	few	-
TGCAGCGTTGAAACGCCCACGGGGCTGACTAGCGGGAGGGTCTACAATGAGCAGTTCTTC	CSVETPTGLTSGRVYNEQFF	TRBV29-1	TRBJ2-1	few	TRBD2
TGTGCCAGCAGCTTGGATGGACCTGGGACAGATACGCAGTATTTT	CASSLDGPGTDTQYF	TRBV5-4	TRBJ2-3	-	-
TGTGCCACCAGCGATCGGGAGGCCTCCGGGGATACGCAGTATTTT	CATSDREASGDTQYF	TRBV25-1	TRBJ2-3	-	TRBD2
TGTGCCAGCAGCTTTCAGGGGGCCGGCAATCAGCCCCAGCATTTT	CASSFQGAGNQPQHF	TRBV7-2	TRBJ1-5	few	TRBD1
TGTGCCAGCAGCGGAGGGACAGGGGGCCCGGAGGGGGTGGATACGCAGTATTTT	CASSGGTGGPEGVDTQYF	TRBV7-6	TRBJ2-3	few	TRBD1
TGTGCCTGGAGGGATGTCAGTTTGGGCAAAAACATTCAGTACTTC	CAWRDVSLGKNIQYF	TRBV30	TRBJ2-4	few	-
TGTGCCAGCAGCCAAGAACCGCGGGAGGACGAGCAGTACTTC	CASSQEPREDEQYF	TRBV4-2	TRBJ2-7	-	TRBD2
TGCAGCGTTGACGTTCGAGGGGCGGGAGTAGGTGAGCAGTACTTC	CSVDVRGAGVGEQYF	TRBV29-1	TRBJ2-7	-	TRBD2
TGTGCCAGCAGTGAACAGAGAGGGTTTGCTAACTATGGCTACACCTTC	CASSEQRGFANYGYTF	TRBV2	TRBJ1-2	-	-
TGTGCCAGTAGCGTCCGGGACAGGGAGGACGAGCAGTACTTC	CASSVRDREDEQYF	TRBV19	TRBJ2-7	-	TRBD1
TGCAGCGTTGAAGTGGGTGGAATCACAGATACGCAGTATTTT	CSVEVGGITDTQYF	TRBV29-1	TRBJ2-3	many	-
TGTGCCAGCAGCGCTCGAGGGGGCGGCTACGAGCAGTACTTC	CASSARGGGYEQYF	TRBV11-3	TRBJ2-7	-	TRBD1
TGCGCCAGCAGCCAGTGGACTAGCGGGGGAAAAGAGACCCAGTACTTC	CASSQWTSGGKETQYF	TRBV4-1	TRBJ2-5	-	TRBD2
TGCGCCAGCAGCCAAGGGGACACTACACTTACCGGGGAGCTGTTTTTT	CASSQGDTTLTGELFF	TRBV4-3	TRBJ2-2	-	-
TGTGCCACCAGTCCCGGGACCTATGGCTACACCTTC	CATSPGTYGYTF	TRBV15	TRBJ1-2	few	-